This T cell receptor (beta chain) was sequenced during a study of blood T cells in healthy people across ages. A word on this clonotype: This could be a read error, since a much larger clone is one nucleotide away.

A second PCR of roughly 7 to 11 cycles used a sample-barcoded 5' primer and a J-beta primer mix. TCRdb reprocessed the 5' RACE reads with MiXCR, giving one entry per CDR3 protein. The sample carries around 650,000 distinct CDR3 sequences, 32% recorded once. Germline values: CDR1 MGHRA, CDR2 YSYEKL. The CDR3 length is 15 residues. Every donor provided approximately 9.2 milliliters of peripheral blood. The chain is built from TRBV4-1 and TRBJ2-3, with D possibly being TRBD2 (6 bases). This sequence was found in a woman at least 80 years old in good health. Sequencing input: blood. The DNA of the CDR3 is TGCGCCAGCAGCCAAGTGGACGGGAGCACAGATACGCAGGATTTT. This encodes CASSQVDGSTDTQDF.